This T cell receptor (beta chain) is drawn from a study of PD-L1 blockade in urothelial cancer. Trimming removed 5 bases from V and 5 bases from J, with 12 bases in between. The CDR3 is 14 amino acids. In germline, CDR1 is MNHNY, CDR2 SVGAGI (reference sequence). Profiled with immunoSEQ multiplex PCR; TCRdb holds only in-frame clones, not every one. The table has 80,000 to 100,000 clones, 82% seen once. This material consisted of PBMCs, taken around atezolizumab (anti-PD-L1) treatment. This TCR was recovered from a man aged 65 to 79 with urothelial cancer. The chain joins TRBV6-6 to TRBJ2-2, with D possibly matching TRBD1 (6 bases). CDR3: CASSGRGRTGELFF. In DNA form, the CDR3 reads TGTGCCAGCAGTGGCAGGGGCCGAACCGGGGAGCTGTTTTTT.